This T cell receptor (beta chain) was identified during a study of cytomegalovirus exposure and HLA in healthy donors. This CDR3 spans 15 amino acids. The germline V gene encodes CDR1 LGHNA and CDR2 YSLEER. Primers included in the PCR were 60 Vbeta and 13 Jbeta primers. Sequencing was performed with immunoSEQ multiplex PCR; in TCRdb, only in-frame clones are kept and a portion is missing. The sample lists approximately 190,000 clones; around 86% were seen once. The chain links TRBV4-3 to TRBJ2-5; the match to TRBD2 covers 8 bases. The DNA matches TRBJ2-7 better at its end, which makes the J call doubtful. This TCR came from a man aged 30 to 39 in good health and CMV-seronegative. The sample was PBMCs. CDR3 DNA sequence: TGCGCCAGCAGCTCGTTAGCGGGGAGCTCCTACGAGCAGTACTTC. It is translated as CASSSLAGSSYEQYF.